This T cell receptor beta chain was documented in a study of blood T cells in healthy people across ages. Each sample yielded at least 6 million isolated PBMCs. Sample-barcoded 5' priming and a J-beta primer mix drove a second PCR of roughly 7 to 11 cycles. TCRdb recomputed calls from the 5' RACE reads with MiXCR, one row per CDR3 protein. Among 1.8 million or so distinct CDR3 sequences listed, around 40% were seen once. This clonotype was counted only a few times. The CDR3 extends over 13 amino acids. The germline V and J ends were trimmed by 5 bases and 8 bases, with 13 bases remaining between them. The germline CDR1 and CDR2 sequences are SEHNR and FQNEAQ (reference sequence).

Sequencing was done on a sample of blood. This chain links TRBV7-9 with TRBJ2-1, with TRBD1 as a possible D gene (5 bases). The clonotype originates from a human donor in good health. CDR3 sequence (DNA): TGTGCCAGCAGCCAGTTAGGGGATTATGAGCAGTTCTTC. The encoded protein is CASSQLGDYEQFF.